These 10 T cell receptor beta chains originate from one sample sequenced in a study of identifying expanded T cells in peripheral blood. Profiling relied on immunoSEQ multiplex PCR, and the TCRdb table lists in-frame clones only, not all of them. The table includes fewer than 110,000 clones, around 88% detected once. Sequencing was carried out using blood. The receptor source for this set is a person aged 18-69 years in good health.

This chain links TRBV4-3 with TRBJ2-1, with TRBD2 identical over 13 bases. J gave up 8 bases and V 4 bases, and 8 bases lay outside the gene matches. The CDR3 is 16 amino acids. Germline V gives CDR1 LGHNA, CDR2 YSLEER. The CDR3 DNA is TGCGCCAGCAGCCGAGAGACTAGCGGGGGGCGCGATGAGCAGTTCTTC. Amino acids: CASSRETSGGRDEQFF.

The chain carries TRBV5-4 and TRBJ2-1, with TRBD1 identical over 7 bases. Germline CDR1 and CDR2: SGHNT and YYREEE (reference sequence). The CDR3 contains 14 residues. Unmatched junction bases numbered 7, after V lost 3 bases and J lost 7 bases. CDR3 nucleotides: TGTGCCAGCAGCTCCACGAAGGGGGCAAATGAGCAGTTCTTC. It is translated as CASSSTKGANEQFF.

The chain recombines TRBV4-3 with TRBJ1-3, with D possibly TRBD1 on 6 matching bases. CDR3 length: 18 residues. The germline V and J ends were trimmed by 0 bases and 3 bases, with 18 bases remaining between them. Germline V lookup: CDR1 LGHNA, CDR2 YSLEER. The CDR3 reads CASSQEVSEQGYGNTIYF. The DNA for the CDR3 is TGCGCCAGCAGCCAAGAAGTTTCAGAACAGGGTTATGGAAACACCATATATTTT.

The chain couples TRBV7-2 to TRBJ2-7; TRBD1 matches 7 bases. The CDR3 totals 14 residues. V was pared by 1 base and J by 3 bases, with 3 bases of the junction left unmatched. The germline gives CDR1 SGHTA, CDR2 FQGNSA. The DNA for the CDR3 is TGTGCCAGCAGCTTAGTCGGGACAGACTACGAGCAGTACTTC. It encodes CASSLVGTDYEQYF.

This sequence joins TRBV7-6 and TRBJ2-3; the match to TRBD2 covers 14 bases. This CDR3 is 22 amino acids long. J gave up 1 base and V 3 bases, and 18 bases lay outside the gene matches. CDR1 and CDR2 from the germline V gene are SGHVS and FNYEAQ. CDR3 sequence: CASSFRGAGTSGGPYGTDTQYF. Written as DNA, the CDR3 is TGTGCCAGCAGCTTCCGGGGGGCCGGGACTAGCGGGGGTCCATACGGCACAGATACGCAGTATTTT.

The chain combines TRBV4-2 with TRBJ2-4; TRBD2 matches at 7 bases. With V trimmed by 0 bases and J by 0 bases, 17 bases remained unmatched. Germline CDR1 is LGHNA and CDR2 is YNFKEQ. This CDR3 spans 21 amino acids. As DNA, the CDR3 is TGTGCCAGCAGCCAAGATGCTTGGGGGGGTTTTTATGTATTAGCCAAAAACATTCAGTACTTC. This gives the protein CASSQDAWGGFYVLAKNIQYF.

The chain links TRBV29-1 to TRBJ1-2; unclear D gene. Germline V CDR1 and CDR2: SQVTM, ANQGSEA. The CDR3 has 15 residues. Deletions cut 7 bases from V and 0 bases from J, with 18 bases between. The CDR3 protein is CSARVSEAANYGYTF. In nucleotides, the CDR3 is TGCAGCGCCCGGGTGTCCGAGGCGGCTAACTATGGCTACACCTTC.

This sequence joins TRBV7-2 and TRBJ1-6; D is uncertain. V was shortened by 1 base and J by 6 bases, with 13 bases between the two germline ends. The germline gives CDR1 SGHTA, CDR2 FQGNSA. The CDR3 has 16 amino acids. CDR3 residues: CASSLVWGETNSPLHF. The CDR3, as DNA: TGTGCCAGCAGCTTAGTTTGGGGAGAGACTAATTCACCCCTCCACTTT.

The chain is built from TRBV4-3 and TRBJ1-5; D ambiguous. Per germline, CDR1 LGHNA and CDR2 YSLEER. V shed 4 bases and J shed 4 bases, with 14 bases lying between them. The CDR3 is made up of 15 amino acids. The CDR3 DNA is TGCGCCAGCAGCCGCGAACAGAGTTCTAATCAGCCCCAGCATTTT. Translation gives CASSREQSSNQPQHF.

The rearrangement joins TRBV4-3 to TRBJ1-1, with D perhaps TRBD1 (6 bases). This CDR3 comprises 12 residues. Germline-derived CDR1 and CDR2 are LGHNA and YSLEER. The CDR3 DNA sequence: TGCGCATCCGGACAGATGAACACTGAAGCTTTCTTT. Its translation: CASGQMNTEAFF.